Sequencing of this T cell receptor beta chain was carried out in a study of CD8+CD57+ T cells in acquired aplastic anemia. The wider study: Recorded DNA amounts for sorted CD4+ and CD8+ cells had an average of 3.2 ug.

In this sample, this clonotype turned up a few times. Its antigen is still unknown. The use of genomic DNA as template underpinned the TCR beta VDJ and CDR3 profiling. MiXCR, run by TCRdb on the reads, gives a single entry per CDR3 protein. The sample carries under 200,000 distinct CDR3 sequences, 48% recorded once. The CDR3 is made up of 16 amino acids. Germline CDR1 KGHSH, CDR2 LQKENI. Trimming at V came to 3 bases and at J to 7 bases, leaving 5 bases not matched to a gene. Selection for sequencing was limited to patients who had shown CD8+CD57+ cell expansion by flow cytometry. Patients, without exception, had severe acquired aplastic anemia. General study findings and limits: Between the patient and control groups, CD8+ Simpson's diversity did not differ significantly. Sharing between patients and controls was observed for around 30 CD8+ CDR3 sequences.

The chain links TRBV18 to TRBJ2-1; the match to TRBD2 covers 14 bases. The clonotype originates from a human donor with aplastic anemia. Sequencing used sorted CD4+, CD8+, or CD8+CD57+ T cells (not recorded which) from PBMCs. The CDR3 region is CASSPPGLAGENEQFF. The CDR3 DNA reads as TGTGCCAGCTCACCTCCGGGACTAGCGGGAGAAAATGAGCAGTTCTTC.